The 2 T cell receptor beta chains below come from one sample, sequenced in a study of cytomegalovirus exposure and HLA in healthy donors. The table came from immunoSEQ multiplex PCR; TCRdb's copy has only in-frame clones and leaves some out. Altogether over 150,000 clones are present, around 85% being singletons, with the ten largest covering 5.7%. Source material: PBMCs. The receptors shown here come from a woman in her 30s in good health and CMV-seronegative.

The rearrangement links TRBV27 to TRBJ1-3, with a weak D call TRBD1 (5 bases). Germline assignment: CDR1 MNHEY and CDR2 SMNVEV (reference sequence). The ends were cut back, 4 bases at V and 3 bases at J, with 22 bases in the middle. This CDR3 comprises 18 residues. This chain's CDR3 is CASSSPYCGGVYGNTIYF. As DNA, the CDR3 is TGTGCCAGCAGTTCGCCGTATTGTGGGGGGGTATATGGAAACACCATATATTTT.

The chain couples TRBV11-2 to TRBJ2-7; D remains ambiguous. Germline CDR1 reads SGHAT; CDR2 reads FQNNGV. This CDR3 comprises 13 residues. V was pared by 5 bases and J by 4 bases, with 12 bases between. In DNA, the CDR3 is TGTGCCAGCAGCCAAGCGAAGGGTTACGAGCAGTACTTC. It is translated as CASSQAKGYEQYF.